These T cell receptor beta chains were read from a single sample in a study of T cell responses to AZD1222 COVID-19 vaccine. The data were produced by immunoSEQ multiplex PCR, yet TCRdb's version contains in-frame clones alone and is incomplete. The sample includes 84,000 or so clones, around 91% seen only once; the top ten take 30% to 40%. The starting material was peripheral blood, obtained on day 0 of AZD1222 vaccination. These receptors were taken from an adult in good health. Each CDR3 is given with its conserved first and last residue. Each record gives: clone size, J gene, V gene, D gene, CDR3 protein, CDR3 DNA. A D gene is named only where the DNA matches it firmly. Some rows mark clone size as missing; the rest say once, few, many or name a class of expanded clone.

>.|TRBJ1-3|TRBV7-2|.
CASSLGGASGNTIYF
TGTGCCAGCAGCTTAGGGGGCGCGAGTGGAAACACCATATATTTT
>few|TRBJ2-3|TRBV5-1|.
CASSLDGTDTQYF
TGCGCCAGCAGCTTGGACGGCACAGATACGCAGTATTTT
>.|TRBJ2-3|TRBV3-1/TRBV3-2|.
CASSQAGGGPDTQYF
TGTGCCAGCAGCCAAGCCGGGGGAGGTCCAGATACGCAGTATTTT
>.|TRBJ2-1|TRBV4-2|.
CASSQDDSQGGNEQFF
TGTGCCAGCAGCCAAGACGACTCCCAGGGGGGCAATGAGCAGTTCTTC
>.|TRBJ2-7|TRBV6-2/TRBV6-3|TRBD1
CASSTPGQGFYEQYF
TGTGCCAGCAGTACCCCGGGACAGGGTTTCTACGAGCAGTACTTC
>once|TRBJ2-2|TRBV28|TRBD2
CASSWTSGRTGELFF
TGTGCCAGCAGCTGGACTAGCGGGAGGACCGGGGAGCTGTTTTTT
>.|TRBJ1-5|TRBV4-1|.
CASSLRSAELFSNQPQHF
TGCGCCAGCAGCCTCCGCTCGGCAGAACTTTTTAGCAATCAGCCCCAGCATTTT
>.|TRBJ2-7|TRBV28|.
CASSLSPRIYEQYF
TGTGCCAGCAGTTTAAGCCCGCGCATCTACGAGCAGTACTTC
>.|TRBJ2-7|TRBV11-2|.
CASSLDFSYEQYF
TGTGCCAGCAGCTTAGATTTCTCCTACGAGCAGTACTTC
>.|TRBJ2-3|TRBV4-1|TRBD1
CASSQRDREEADTQYF
TGCGCCAGCAGCCAGAGGGACAGGGAGGAAGCAGATACGCAGTATTTT
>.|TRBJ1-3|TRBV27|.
CASSSGVGNTIYF
TGTGCCAGCAGTTCAGGGGTCGGAAACACCATATATTTT
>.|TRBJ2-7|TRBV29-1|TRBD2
CSVPRTSGSIHEQYF
TGCAGCGTGCCACGGACTAGCGGGAGTATCCACGAGCAGTACTTC
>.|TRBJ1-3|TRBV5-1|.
CASSFDDGSGNTIYF
TGCGCCAGCAGCTTTGACGATGGCTCTGGAAACACCATATATTTT
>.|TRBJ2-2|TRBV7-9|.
CASSFDSAAGGELFF
TGTGCCAGCAGCTTCGACTCGGCAGCGGGCGGGGAGCTGTTTTTT
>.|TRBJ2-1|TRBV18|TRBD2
CASSPPGLAGGNEQFF
TGTGCCAGCTCACCACCGGGACTAGCGGGAGGCAATGAGCAGTTCTTC
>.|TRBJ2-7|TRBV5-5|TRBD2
CASSLVASGRGNEQYF
TGTGCCAGCAGCTTGGTGGCTAGCGGGAGGGGAAACGAGCAGTACTTC
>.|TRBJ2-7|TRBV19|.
CASRDLGEQYF
TGTGCCAGTAGGGACTTAGGGGAGCAGTACTTC
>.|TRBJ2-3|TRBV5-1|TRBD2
CASSVTGTSGSFFTDTQYF
TGCGCCAGCAGCGTCACCGGGACTAGCGGGAGCTTTTTTACAGATACGCAGTATTTT
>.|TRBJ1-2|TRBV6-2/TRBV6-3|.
CASSYEGQAGYGYTF
TGTGCCAGCAGTTACGAGGGGCAGGCTGGGTATGGCTACACCTTC